This T cell receptor beta chain was obtained from a study of control samples from healthy donors and cancer patients. The data were produced by immunoSEQ multiplex PCR, yet TCRdb's version contains in-frame clones alone and is incomplete. The data contain about 30,000 clones, 70% to 90% of them singletons. This clone turned up a few times. Germline loops: CDR1 MGHRA, CDR2 YSYEKL. CDR3 length equals 15 residues. The V gene lost 0 bases and the J gene lost 2 bases, with 8 bases spanning the gap. The source material was PBMCs. The TCR sequence derives from a woman aged 60-70 years with head and neck cancer. This chain uses TRBV4-1 with TRBJ1-3; D remains unclear. This CDR3 is CASSQDSRAGNTIYF. CDR3 bases: TGCGCCAGCAGCCAAGATTCGAGGGCTGGAAACACCATATATTTT.